The rows below give T cell receptor beta chains drawn from one sample of a study of cytomegalovirus exposure and HLA in healthy donors. The assay was immunoSEQ multiplex PCR, and TCRdb's table has in-frame clones only and misses some. The sample includes about 140,000 clones, 75% to 90% of them seen just once. The specimen sequenced was PBMCs. The receptors stem from a woman between 50 and 59 years old in good health and CMV-seropositive. The CDR3 runs from the conserved cysteine through the conserved F or W. A D gene is named only where the DNA matches it firmly. Clone size is shown for a subset of rows, as once, few, many or a class of expanded clone.

j_gene,abundance,d_gene,v_gene,CDR3aa,CDR3nt
TRBJ1-2,.,TRBD1,TRBV27,CASSFSRTPGGRDYGYTF,TGTGCCAGCAGTTTTTCCCGTACTCCAGGGGGCCGGGACTATGGCTACACCTTC
TRBJ2-2,.,TRBD2,TRBV27,CASSFLGAGGETGELFF,TGTGCCAGCAGTTTCCTAGGAGCGGGGGGGGAAACCGGGGAGCTGTTTTTT
TRBJ2-1,.,TRBD2,TRBV10-2,CASSEEERGGSDEQFF,TGCGCCAGCAGTGAGGAGGAGCGGGGGGGGTCGGATGAGCAGTTCTTC
TRBJ2-5,.,.,TRBV5-1,CASRSTGTREETQYF,TGCGCCAGCAGGTCTACCGGGACAAGGGAAGAGACCCAGTACTTC
TRBJ1-6,.,.,TRBV7-2,CASSPFFNSPLHF,TGTGCCAGCAGCCCCTTCTTTAATTCACCCCTCCACTTT
TRBJ1-1,.,.,TRBV5-5,CASSFPHNTEAFF,TGTGCCAGCAGCTTCCCACATAACACTGAAGCTTTCTTT
TRBJ1-3,.,TRBD1,TRBV9,CASSVGGGVLLGNTIYF,TGTGCCAGCAGCGTAGGAGGGGGCGTTTTACTTGGAAACACCATATATTTT
TRBJ2-7,.,.,TRBV4-1,CASSQEQAPGVEQYF,TGCGCCAGCAGCCAAGAACAGGCCCCGGGGGTCGAGCAGTACTTC
TRBJ2-1,few,.,TRBV29-1,CSVPQDGSYNEQFF,TGCAGCGTGCCACAGGACGGCTCCTACAATGAGCAGTTCTTC
TRBJ2-7,.,TRBD1,TRBV30,CAWSAPGQGTNEQYF,TGTGCCTGGAGTGCCCCGGGACAGGGGACCAACGAGCAGTACTTC
TRBJ1-3,.,TRBD1,TRBV25-1,CASSSGTGLNTIYF,TGTGCCAGCAGTAGCGGGACAGGGTTAAACACCATATATTTT
TRBJ1-5,.,.,TRBV28,CASSPPNRNQPQHF,TGTGCCAGCAGTCCCCCGAACAGAAATCAGCCCCAGCATTTT
TRBJ2-1,.,.,TRBV7-2,CASSLVMVGGNEQFF,TGTGCCAGCAGCTTAGTTATGGTGGGAGGAAATGAGCAGTTCTTC
TRBJ1-4,.,TRBD1,TRBV2,CASKDSGQPNEKLFF,TGTGCCAGCAAAGATTCGGGACAGCCTAATGAAAAACTGTTTTTT
TRBJ2-4,.,TRBD1,TRBV5-1,CASSLEGAVSVAKNIQYF,TGCGCCAGCAGCTTGGAGGGGGCAGTAAGTGTGGCCAAAAACATTCAGTACTTC
TRBJ2-6,.,.,TRBV28,CASSPSLAPLSGANVLTF,TGTGCCAGCAGTCCCTCACTAGCCCCCCTATCTGGGGCCAACGTCCTGACTTTC
TRBJ2-2,.,TRBD1,TRBV6-4,CATAPDRGTGELFF,TGTGCCACCGCCCCGGACAGGGGCACCGGGGAGCTGTTTTTT
TRBJ2-7,.,.,TRBV6-6,CASSYRTGSSYEQYF,TGTGCCAGCAGTTATCGTACGGGAAGCTCCTACGAGCAGTACTTC
TRBJ2-7,.,TRBD2,TRBV7-3,CASSRLAGPYEQYF,TGTGCCAGCAGCCGACTAGCCGGCCCCTACGAGCAGTACTTC
TRBJ2-2,few,.,TRBV28,CASSTDTIIPDRTNTGELFF,TGTGCCAGCAGTACCGATACTATCATCCCCGACAGGACGAACACCGGGGAGCTGTTTTTT
TRBJ1-3,.,TRBD1,TRBV2,CASSATGIYSGNTIYF,TGTGCCAGCAGTGCGACAGGGATCTACTCTGGAAACACCATATATTTT
TRBJ1-5,.,TRBD1,TRBV18,CASSPWGQGSLQPQHF,TGTGCCAGCTCACCATGGGGACAGGGGTCCCTCCAGCCCCAGCATTTT
TRBJ2-1,.,TRBD1,TRBV6-4,CASSRSGGLYNEQFF,TGTGCCAGCTCACGATCAGGGGGCCTGTACAATGAGCAGTTCTTC
TRBJ2-1,.,TRBD1,TRBV6-1,CASETGDGYNEQFF,TGTGCCAGCGAAACAGGGGATGGGTACAATGAGCAGTTCTTC
TRBJ2-7,.,TRBD1,TRBV2,CASVDRESSYEQYF,TGTGCCAGCGTTGACAGGGAGTCATCCTACGAGCAGTACTTC
TRBJ2-7,.,.,TRBV5-6,CASSLTDSYEQYF,TGTGCCAGCAGCCTGACAGATTCCTACGAGCAGTACTTC
TRBJ1-3,.,.,TRBV19,CASSIPSGTGNTIYF,TGTGCCAGTAGTATCCCGTCAGGTACTGGAAACACCATATATTTT
TRBJ1-3,.,.,TRBV6-6,CASSYRERRNTIYF,TGTGCCAGCAGTTACCGGGAGAGAAGAAACACCATATATTTT
TRBJ2-5,.,.,TRBV7-8,CASSLEVGGADRETQYF,TGTGCCAGCAGCTTAGAAGTTGGGGGCGCGGATAGGGAGACCCAGTACTTC
TRBJ1-2,once,.,TRBV28,CASSPSYSLGGYGYTF,TGTGCCAGCAGTCCGTCGTATTCCTTGGGGGGATATGGCTACACCTTC
TRBJ1-1,once,.,TRBV30,CAWSVIIQGWTEAFF,TGTGCCTGGAGTGTCATAATACAGGGATGGACTGAAGCTTTCTTT
TRBJ2-7,.,TRBD1,TRBV9,CASSQGTAGPYEQYF,TGTGCCAGCAGCCAGGGGACAGCAGGTCCCTACGAGCAGTACTTC
TRBJ1-5,few,TRBD1,TRBV4-2,CASSRYDRVVNQPQHF,TGTGCCAGCAGCCGCTACGACAGGGTGGTGAATCAGCCCCAGCATTTT